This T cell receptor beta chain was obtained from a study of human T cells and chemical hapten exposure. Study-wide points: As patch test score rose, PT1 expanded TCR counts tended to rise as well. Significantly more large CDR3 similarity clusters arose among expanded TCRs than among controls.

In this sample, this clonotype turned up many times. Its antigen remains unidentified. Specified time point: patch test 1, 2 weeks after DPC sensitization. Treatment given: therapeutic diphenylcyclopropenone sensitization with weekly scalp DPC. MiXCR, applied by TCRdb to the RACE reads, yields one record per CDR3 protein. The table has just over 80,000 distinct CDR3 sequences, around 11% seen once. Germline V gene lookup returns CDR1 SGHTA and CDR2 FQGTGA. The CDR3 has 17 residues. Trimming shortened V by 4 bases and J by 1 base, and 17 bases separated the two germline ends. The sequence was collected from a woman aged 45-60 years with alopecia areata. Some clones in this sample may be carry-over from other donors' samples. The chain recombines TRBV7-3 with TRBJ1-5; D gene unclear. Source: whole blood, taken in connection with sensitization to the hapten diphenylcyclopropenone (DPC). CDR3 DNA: TGTGCCAGCAGCTCCTACCCCGGTCAGCAAAGCAATCAGCCCCAGCATTTT. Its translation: CASSSYPGQQSNQPQHF.